Presented here are 4 T cell receptor beta chains from one specimen sequenced in a study of technical replicates of blood from a few donors. TCRdb keeps only in-frame clones here, not all; method: immunoSEQ multiplex PCR. The data hold tens of thousands of clones, with 85% to 90% observed a single time. The sample was PBMCs. The receptors come from a human donor in good health. Some clones in this sample may be carry-over from other donors' samples.

V is TRBV9 and J is TRBJ2-3; 7 bases line up with TRBD2. From germline, CDR1 is SGDLS and CDR2 YYNGEE. The CDR3 covers 15 residues. V lost 3 bases and J lost 3; bases outside the gene matches: 7. This CDR3 reads CASSAGGRGTDTQYF. The CDR3 DNA follows: TGTGCCAGCAGCGCCGGCGGGAGAGGGACAGATACGCAGTATTTT.

The J gene is TRBJ1-2, the V gene TRBV7-9; D perhaps matches TRBD1 (6 bases). CDR1 is SEHNR, CDR2 FQNEAQ, per germline (reference sequence). V was clipped by 1 base and J by 2 bases, with 8 bases between them. This CDR3 is built from 14 residues. CDR3 sequence: CASSLDQGNYGYTF. In nucleotides, the CDR3 is TGTGCCAGCAGCTTAGATCAGGGGAACTATGGCTACACCTTC.

This chain links TRBV29-1 with TRBJ2-4, with TRBD1 matching 10 bases. This CDR3 spans 13 amino acids. Germline lookup yields CDR1 SQVTM and CDR2 ANQGSEA. Trimming took 0 bases from V and 12 from J; bases not matched to a gene: 5. CDR3 nucleotide sequence: TGCAGCGTTGAAGAGGGGACAGGGGCCGGTCAGTACTTC. The encoded protein is CSVEEGTGAGQYF.

The chain links TRBV5-1 to TRBJ1-3; D remains unclear. Germline lookup yields CDR1 SGHRS and CDR2 YFSETQ. The CDR3 is 15 amino acids. V lost 1 base to trimming and J lost 4 bases, with 12 bases between them. The CDR3 region is CASSLPMAGGNTIYF. Written as DNA, the CDR3 is TGCGCCAGCAGCTTGCCAATGGCGGGCGGAAACACCATATATTTT. Full variable domain (rest looked up from reference TRBV5-1 and TRBJ1-3): KAGVTQTPRYLIKTRGQQVTLSCSPISGHRSVSWYQQTPGQGLQFLFEYFSETQRNKGNFPGRFSGRQFSNSRSEMNVSTLELGDSALYLCASSLPMAGGNTIYFGEGSWLTVV.